The 8 T cell receptor beta chains below were found in one sample sequenced in a study of control samples from healthy donors and cancer patients (dated by TCRdb to between 2020 and 2021). The library was made by the immunoSEQ multiplex PCR assay. TCRdb limited this immuneACCESS table to in-frame rearrangements with V and J called. A share of clones is missing; checked studies link under half to unresolved V genes, and the rest is unexplained. In this sample the table shows some 130,000 clones, around 92% of which occur a single time. Around 2.1% of the sample comes from the top ten. The specimen was blood. The receptors derive from a woman in her forties or fifties in good health.

V gene TRBV29-1 combines with J gene TRBJ1-2; TRBD1 agrees at 7 bases. Germline V gives CDR1 SQVTM, CDR2 ANQGSEA. V dropped 6 bases and J dropped 8; count of bases not matched to a gene: 18. This CDR3 has 15 amino acids. The CDR3 sequence is CSVLTRGPVRDGYTF. The CDR3 DNA reads TGCAGCGTCTTAACTAGGGGGCCGGTGAGAGACGGCTACACCTTC.

The rearrangement links TRBV7-9 to TRBJ1-5; no firm D call. CDR1 is SEHNR and CDR2 is FQNEAQ in the germline V gene (reference sequence). With 1 base removed from V and 1 base from J, the gap between germline ends came to 8 bases. The CDR3 is made up of 15 amino acids. In DNA form, the CDR3 reads TGTGCCAGCAGCTTAGGAGAAACCAGCAATCAGCCCCAGCATTTT. It yields the protein CASSLGETSNQPQHF.

This rearrangement joins TRBV5-6 to TRBJ1-5; D is unclear. CDR1 and CDR2 from the germline V gene are SGHDT and YYEEEE. Trimming took off 4 bases at V and 5 bases at J, with 10 bases between the two ends. This CDR3 spans 13 amino acids. CDR3 in DNA: TGTGCCAGCAGCCGCGGGCGTGATCAGCCCCAGCATTTT. Amino acid sequence: CASSRGRDQPQHF.

The chain links TRBV2 to TRBJ2-1; D is perhaps TRBD1 (6 bases). CDR3 length: 13 residues. V was cut by 6 bases and J by 3 bases, with 9 bases left in between. Per germline, CDR1 SNHLY and CDR2 FYNNEI. Written as DNA, the CDR3 is TGTGCCAGCAGCAAACAGGGCTACAATGAGCAGTTCTTC. This translates into CASSKQGYNEQFF. Filled out from reference TRBV2 and TRBJ2-1, the complete variable domain reads EPEVTQTPSHQVTQMGQEVILRCVPISNHLYFYWYRQILGQKVEFLVSFYNNEISEKSEIFDDQFSVERPDGSNFTLKIRSTKLEDSAMYFCASSKQGYNEQFFGPGTRLTVL.

The chain links TRBV6-6 to TRBJ1-6; D is undetermined. Per the germline V gene, CDR1 is MNHNY and CDR2 is SVGAGI (reference sequence). The CDR3 totals 15 residues. V shed 0 bases and J shed 5 bases, with 8 bases lying between them. The CDR3 loop reads CASSYSYPNNSPLHF. Written as DNA, the CDR3 is TGTGCCAGCAGTTACTCATACCCTAATAATTCACCCCTCCACTTT.

The V gene is TRBV7-9, the J gene TRBJ2-1; D may correspond to TRBD1 or TRBD2 (6 bases each). CDR3 length: 16 amino acids. The germline V gene encodes CDR1 SEHNR and CDR2 FQNEAQ (reference sequence). Trimming shortened V by 5 bases and J by 14 bases, and 28 bases separated the two germline ends. DNA for the CDR3: TGTGCCAGCAGCCCGCGGCTAGCCAACAGGGTCGGGGGTAAGTTCTTC. Translated: CASSPRLANRVGGKFF.

The rearrangement uses TRBV18 and TRBJ2-1, with 11 bases matching TRBD2. J was trimmed by 6 bases and V by 3 bases; bases with no gene match: 7. This CDR3 has 16 amino acids. The V gene's germline CDR1 is KGHSH and CDR2 LQKENI. The CDR3 DNA reads as TGTGCCAGCTCACCCCCGACTAGCGGGGCGTCCAATGAGCAGTTCTTC. This encodes CASSPPTSGASNEQFF.

V usage is TRBV3-1 (or the pseudogene TRBV3-2) and J usage is TRBJ2-1; 7 bases agree with TRBD2. In germline, CDR1 is LGHDT, CDR2 YNNKEL (reference sequence). Germline trimming cut 4 bases from V and 5 bases from J; bases unmatched to any gene: 5. This CDR3 is built from 14 residues. CDR3 loop: CASSPGTTNNEQFF. CDR3 nucleotide sequence: TGTGCCAGCAGCCCCGGGACTACTAACAATGAGCAGTTCTTC.